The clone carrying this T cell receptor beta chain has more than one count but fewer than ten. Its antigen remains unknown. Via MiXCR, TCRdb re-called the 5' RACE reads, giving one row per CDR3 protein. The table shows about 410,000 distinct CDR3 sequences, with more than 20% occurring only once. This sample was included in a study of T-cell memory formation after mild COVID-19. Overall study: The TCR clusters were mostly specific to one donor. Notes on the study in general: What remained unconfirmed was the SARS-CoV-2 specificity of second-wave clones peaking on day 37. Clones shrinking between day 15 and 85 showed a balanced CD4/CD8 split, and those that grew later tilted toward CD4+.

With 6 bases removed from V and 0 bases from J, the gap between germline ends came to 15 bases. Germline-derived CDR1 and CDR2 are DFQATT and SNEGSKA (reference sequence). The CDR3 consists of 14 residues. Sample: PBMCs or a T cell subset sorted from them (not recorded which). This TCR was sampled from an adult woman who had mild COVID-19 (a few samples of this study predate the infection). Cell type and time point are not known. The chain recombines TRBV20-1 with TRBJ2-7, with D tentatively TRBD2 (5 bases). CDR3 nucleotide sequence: TGCAGTGCCAAGGACTCGGCGAGCTCCTACGAGCAGTACTTC. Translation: CSAKDSASSYEQYF.